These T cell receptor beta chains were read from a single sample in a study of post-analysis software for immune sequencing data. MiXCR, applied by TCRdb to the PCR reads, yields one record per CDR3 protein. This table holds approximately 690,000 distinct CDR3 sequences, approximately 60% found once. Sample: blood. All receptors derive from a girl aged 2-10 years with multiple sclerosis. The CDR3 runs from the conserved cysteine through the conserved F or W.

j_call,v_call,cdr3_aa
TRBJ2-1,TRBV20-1,CSAPGSGGLSYNEQFF
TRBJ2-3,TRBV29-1,CSVGGTGPTDTQYF
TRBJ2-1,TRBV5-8,CASSLRGATASGVNEQFF
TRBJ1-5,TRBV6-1,CASILDGNQPQHF
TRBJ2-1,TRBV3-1,CASSQLGLAGVNEQFF
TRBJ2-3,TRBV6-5,CASSATYADTQYF
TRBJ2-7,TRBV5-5,CASSLGAYYTYEQYF
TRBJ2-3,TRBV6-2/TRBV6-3,CASSQRGSSQYF
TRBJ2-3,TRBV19,CASSNSGQSTDTQYF
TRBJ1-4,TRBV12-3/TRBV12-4,CASSLTGNGEKLFF
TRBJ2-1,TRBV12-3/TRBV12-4,CASSTGHSSYNEQFF
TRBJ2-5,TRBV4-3,CASSQVRGSLETQYF
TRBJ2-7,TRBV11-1,CASSRETGAGIYEQYF
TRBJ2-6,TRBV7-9,CASSLSTSGANVLTF
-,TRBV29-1,CSVGVAGVGEQYF
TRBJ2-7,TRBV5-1,CASSGDRIYEQYF
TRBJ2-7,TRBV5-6,CASSVGPGANEQYF
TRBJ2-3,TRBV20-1,CSAFSGGEDTQYF
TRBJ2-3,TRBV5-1,CASGAQLGTDTQYF
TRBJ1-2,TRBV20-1,CSASGGQGTHGYTF
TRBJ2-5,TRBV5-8,CASSGGAREIQETQYF
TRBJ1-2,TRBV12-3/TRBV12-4,CASTSGQGTYGYTF
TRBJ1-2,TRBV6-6,CASSYSGGLSYGYTF
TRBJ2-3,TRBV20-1,CSARDGSAADTQYF
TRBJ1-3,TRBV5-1,CASSLQGLSGNTIYF
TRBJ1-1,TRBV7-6,CATLRDRLNTEAFF
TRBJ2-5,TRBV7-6,CASSFRRGREETQYF
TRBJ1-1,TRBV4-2,CASSQYLSRTEAFF
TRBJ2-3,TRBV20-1,CSARTSGRADTQYF
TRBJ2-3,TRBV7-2,CASSLDRGASTDTQYF
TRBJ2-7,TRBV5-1,CASSYITGGSEQYF
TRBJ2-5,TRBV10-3,CAIRGELAPETQYF
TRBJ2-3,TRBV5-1,CASSGAALFTDTQYF
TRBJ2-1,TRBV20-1,CSATWTGGVNEQFF
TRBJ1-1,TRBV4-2,CASSQDPLQGGFANEAFF
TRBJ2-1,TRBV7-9,CASSSLSNNEQFF
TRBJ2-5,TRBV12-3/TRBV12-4,CASSLESTGLQETQYF
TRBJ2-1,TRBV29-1,CSVEDPGLADNEQFF
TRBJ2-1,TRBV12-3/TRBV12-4,CASSLYLEAGGLYNEQFF
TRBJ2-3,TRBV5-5,CASSRRPGQITDTQYF
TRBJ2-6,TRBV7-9,CASSFGRVSGANVLTF
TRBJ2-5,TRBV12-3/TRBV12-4,CASRRGLVGTQYF
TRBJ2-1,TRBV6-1,CASSEIVDRSIYNEQFF
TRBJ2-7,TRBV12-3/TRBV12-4,CASSSPSGSYEQYF
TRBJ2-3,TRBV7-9,CASSLEGQGFSTDTQYF
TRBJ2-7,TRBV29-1,CSVWGGDSYEQYF
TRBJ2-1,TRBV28,CASSPTPGTGGHYNEQFF
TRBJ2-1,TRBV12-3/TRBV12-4,CASSLAPALSSYNEQFF
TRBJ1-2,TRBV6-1,CASRDLSGGAYGYTF